The clone carrying this T cell receptor beta chain was detected only a few times. The antigen remains unidentified. The data are from a study of T cell repertoires in cytomegalovirus infection. As for the study in general: Matching HLA type and CMV infection were both indicated by public TCR beta signatures. Points from the study as a whole: HLA-C-restricted, CMV-specific TCR beta clonotypes were dominant ex vivo.

Each CDR3 protein is one row after TCRdb ran MiXCR on the reads. The table includes about 180,000 distinct CDR3 sequences, less than 25% detected once. The ends were cut back, 6 bases at V and 4 bases at J, with 16 bases in the middle. The length of the CDR3 is 14 residues. CDR1 and CDR2 (germline): LNHDA, SQIVND (reference sequence). The TCR sequence derives from a human donor in good health (CMV status not recorded). Some clones in this sample may be carry-over from other donors' samples. The rearrangement joins TRBV19 to TRBJ2-7; D may be TRBD1 (6 bases). The sample consisted of CD8+ T cells from cultured PBMCs, taken from culture after CMV antigen stimulation. The CDR3: CASSPGHGRYEQYF. CDR3 nucleotides: TGTGCCAGTAGCCCGGGACACGGTCGGTACGAGCAGTACTTC.